This T cell receptor beta chain was obtained from a study of shared clonotypes between healthy human individuals. For the study at large: Three CD4 naive, three CD4 memory, two CD8 naive and one CD8 memory plate were used per donor.

Concerning this clone itself: Antigen unknown.

Naive CD8 cells comprised CD45RO-negative, CCR7-positively selected cells, excluding terminally differentiated effector memory CD45RA+ cells. This CDR3 spans 12 amino acids. CDR1 is SGDLS and CDR2 is YYNGEE in the germline V gene. The germline V and J ends were trimmed by 4 bases and 8 bases, with 9 bases remaining between them. Study results and limitations: Represented diversity, genetic and exposure-history alike, was limited by few donors. Rarefaction gave evidence that sorted-subset sequencing remained incomplete despite large depth.

Authors' processing steps: There were no quality scores in the junction-only immunoSEQ sequences, so filtering differed. Clones were sequenced by immunoSEQ multiplex PCR, and TCRdb holds only the in-frame ones, with some missing. The V and J calls and clone size are taken from that table; D and trimming were inferred from the DNA. The table includes a few million clones, roughly 95% detected once. The clonotype originates from a man younger than 35 in good health. Some clones in this sample may be carry-over from other donors' samples. What was sequenced was naive CD8+ T cells from PBMCs. V gene TRBV9 combines with J gene TRBJ1-4; possible D gene TRBD1, 5 bases. The chain's CDR3 is CASSSGGEKLFF. The CDR3 DNA sequence: TGTGCCAGCAGCTCCGGGGGGGAAAAACTGTTTTTT.